This paragraph reports one TCR beta chain. The antigen remains unidentified. These data originate in a study of cytomegalovirus exposure and HLA in healthy donors. Study findings and constraints: Accurate HLA-A and HLA-B prediction from TCR beta sequences was reported for most subjects. A link between a missense DCLRE1C variant and TCR beta V- and J-gene trimming emerged from a later analysis. Productive status was seen about 90% or about 30% of the time for most TCR beta V segments in an earlier analysis.

V shed 1 base and J shed 7 bases, with 8 bases lying between them. CDR1 and CDR2 from the germline V gene are MDHEN and SYDVKM. There are 13 residues in the CDR3. Researchers ran the PCR with 60 Vbeta and 13 Jbeta primers. Sequencing was performed with immunoSEQ multiplex PCR; in TCRdb, only in-frame clones are kept and a portion is missing. The sample has 150,000 to 200,000 clones; around 78% are singletons. Each of the donors was a healthy bone marrow donor. The rearrangement joins TRBV28 to TRBJ2-1; D uncertain. The sequence was collected from a man aged 25 to 40 in good health and CMV-seronegative. Sequenced sample: PBMCs. The CDR3 nucleotides read TGTGCCAGCAGTTTATCTTGGCAGAATGAGCAGTTCTTC. Residues: CASSLSWQNEQFF.